One sample yielded the 21 T cell receptor beta chains listed below, sequenced in a study of CD8+ T cells in alopecia areata. Reverse transcribed after extraction, RNA yielded cDNA as the sequencing template. TCRdb keeps only in-frame clones here, not all; method: immunoSEQ multiplex PCR. The repertoire holds roughly 140,000 clones, with about four fifths as singletons. Indicated treatment: oral pan-JAK inhibitor, 5-10 mg twice daily. Sequenced here: CD8+ T cells sorted from blood, sampled at week 4, from a patient treated with tofacitinib. The receptor set was obtained from a human donor with alopecia areata.

V is TRBV27 and J is TRBJ1-1, with a possible D match to TRBD1 (6 bases). Deletions cut 3 bases from V and 4 bases from J, with 12 bases between. Germline V gene data show CDR1 as MNHEY and CDR2 as SMNVEV (reference sequence). The CDR3 spans 14 residues. The CDR3 is CASSFLGGATEAFF. As DNA, the CDR3 is TGTGCCAGCAGTTTCTTGGGGGGGGCCACTGAAGCTTTCTTT.

J is TRBJ2-1 and V is TRBV10-3, with D tentatively TRBD2 (6 bases). Trimming cost V 0 bases and J 7 bases, with 10 bases left between them. Per the germline V gene, CDR1 is ENHRY and CDR2 is SYGVKD. The CDR3 is 14 residues long. In DNA, the CDR3 is TGTGCCATCAGTGAGTCCGGGACTTGGAATGAGCAGTTCTTC. Its protein product is CAISESGTWNEQFF.

This chain uses TRBV2 with TRBJ2-3; tentatively, D is TRBD1 or TRBD2 (5 bases each). Germline V gives CDR1 SNHLY, CDR2 FYNNEI. There are 11 residues in the CDR3. Trimming left V 8 bases short and J 6 bases short, with 9 bases between. CDR3 region: CASLGADTQYF. DNA of the CDR3: TGTGCCAGCCTCGGGGCGGATACGCAGTATTTT.

The chain combines TRBV6-6 with TRBJ2-3; D call uncertain. The CDR3 consists of 13 residues. V was cut by 2 bases and J by 3 bases, with 6 bases left in between. The V gene's germline CDR1 is MNHNY and CDR2 SVGAGI (reference sequence). CDR3 nucleotides: TGTGCCAGCAGTTACCCGGAGACAGATACGCAGTATTTT. Protein: CASSYPETDTQYF.

The chain recombines TRBV13 with TRBJ2-3; D not resolved. Germline loops: CDR1 PRHDT, CDR2 FYEKMQ (reference sequence). V shed 6 bases and J shed 4 bases, with 5 bases lying between them. The CDR3 sequence is 11 residues long. The CDR3 reads CASRYADTQYF. In DNA form, the CDR3 reads TGTGCCAGCAGGTATGCAGATACGCAGTATTTT.

Of note for this clone: This specimen includes other DNA sequences encoding the same CDR3. V and J are TRBV7-6 and TRBJ2-7; D gene ambiguous. CDR1 and CDR2 (germline): SGHVS, FNYEAQ. The germline V and J ends were trimmed by 1 base and 0 bases, with 4 bases remaining between them. This CDR3 region has 13 residues. CDR3 in DNA: TGTGCCAGCAGCTTAGACACCTCCTACGAGCAGTACTTC. As protein: CASSLDTSYEQYF.

V gene TRBV27 combines with J gene TRBJ1-6, with 7 positions matching TRBD1. From germline, CDR1 is MNHEY and CDR2 SMNVEV (reference sequence). V trimming: 10 bases; J trimming: 4 bases; junction bases outside the gene matches: 4. This CDR3 region has 13 residues. CDR3 residues: CATRTGYNSPLHF. The CDR3 DNA reads as TGTGCCACCAGGACAGGTTATAATTCACCCCTCCACTTT.

The V and J genes are TRBV14 and TRBJ2-7, with D perhaps TRBD1 or TRBD2 (6 bases each). This CDR3 contains 15 residues. The germline V gene encodes CDR1 SGHDN and CDR2 FVKESK. The V gene lost 1 base and the J gene lost 2 bases, with 12 bases spanning the gap. The CDR3 here is CASSQVPGAAYEQYF. The DNA for the CDR3 is TGTGCCAGCAGCCAAGTCCCGGGGGCGGCCTACGAGCAGTACTTC.

This sequence joins TRBV29-1 and TRBJ1-2, with 9 bases matching TRBD1. Germline CDR1 is SQVTM and CDR2 is ANQGSEA. This CDR3 region has 12 residues. The ends lost 4 bases at V and 8 bases at J; junction bases unmatched: 5. The CDR3 region has the DNA TGCAGCGTTGTTACAGGGGGCGAGGGCTACACCTTC. Translation gives CSVVTGGEGYTF.

This chain uses TRBV7-8 with TRBJ1-4; D unclear. Between the trimmed V and J ends, which lost 1 base and 8 bases, there was a span of 8 bases. Germline CDR1 SGHVS, CDR2 FQNEAQ. The CDR3 loop spans 13 amino acids. CDR3 protein: CASSLGGREKLFF. The CDR3, as DNA: TGTGCCAGCAGCTTAGGAGGGAGGGAAAAACTGTTTTTT.

The chain uses TRBV6-5 and TRBJ1-6; D gene unclear. This CDR3 contains 15 residues. The V gene's germline CDR1 is MNHEY and CDR2 SVGAGI. V shed 5 bases and J shed 14 bases, with 22 bases lying between them. The CDR3 DNA is TGTGCCAGCAGTCCCTCCGGGCCGAATACAAGGGCCCTCCACTTT. Translation gives CASSPSGPNTRALHF.

The chain employs TRBV2 and TRBJ2-3; 7 bases align to TRBD2. Per the germline V gene, CDR1 is SNHLY and CDR2 is FYNNEI. The CDR3 length is 13 residues. Germline trimming cut 7 bases from V and 2 bases from J; bases unmatched to any gene: 3. Here the CDR3 reads CASTGLNTDTQYF. CDR3 bases: TGTGCCAGCACGGGACTAAACACAGATACGCAGTATTTT.

V is TRBV2 and J is TRBJ2-1, with 12 bases aligning to TRBD2. The V and J ends lost 8 bases and 6 bases, in that order; junction bases with no gene match: 5. The CDR3 loop spans 14 amino acids. Germline V gene sequence: CDR1 SNHLY, CDR2 FYNNEI. The CDR3 DNA is TGTGCCAGCCCGACTAGCGGGGGTGCCAATGAGCAGTTCTTC. Protein product: CASPTSGGANEQFF.

V usage is TRBV6-5 and J usage is TRBJ2-1; D call uncertain. V was trimmed by 0 bases and J by 6 bases, leaving 12 bases between them. The CDR3 extends over 15 amino acids. In germline, CDR1 is MNHEY, CDR2 SVGAGI. This chain's CDR3 is CASSYSSGMGNEQFF. The CDR3 DNA sequence: TGTGCCAGCAGTTACTCCTCAGGAATGGGCAATGAGCAGTTCTTC.

The rearrangement links TRBV29-1 to TRBJ1-1; D is uncertain. V was cut by 7 bases and J by 0 bases, with 6 bases left in between. Germline assignment: CDR1 SQVTM and CDR2 ANQGSEA. This CDR3 spans 11 amino acids. Here the CDR3 reads CSGEVNTEAFF. DNA of the CDR3: TGCAGCGGGGAGGTGAACACTGAAGCTTTCTTT.

V gene TRBV18 combines with J gene TRBJ2-3; possible D gene TRBD1, 6 bases. Trimming shortened V by 3 bases and J by 0 bases, and 13 bases separated the two germline ends. The CDR3 has 16 residues. CDR1 is KGHSH and CDR2 is LQKENI in the germline V gene. CDR3 coding DNA: TGTGCCAGCTCACCCCCGGACAGTCCTAGCACAGATACGCAGTATTTT. This translates into CASSPPDSPSTDTQYF.

This chain joins TRBV29-1 and TRBJ1-2; 7 bases fit TRBD1. V shed 6 bases and J 5 bases; nucleotides not matched to a gene: 3. The CDR3 has 11 residues. Per germline, CDR1 SQVTM and CDR2 ANQGSEA. The CDR3 DNA sequence: TGCAGCGTCGGGACAGATTATGGCTACACCTTC. Residues: CSVGTDYGYTF.

V and J are TRBV6-1 and TRBJ2-3; TRBD2 matches at 11 bases. CDR3 length: 15 residues. The germline gives CDR1 MNHNS, CDR2 SASEGT. J gave up 5 bases and V 10 bases, and 11 bases lay outside the gene matches. CDR3 coding DNA: TGTGCCACCGAACAGCTAGCGGGGGGTGGAGATACGCAGTATTTT. Translation: CATEQLAGGGDTQYF.

The genes are TRBV5-1 and TRBJ2-5; tentative D call: TRBD1 (6 bases). The germline gives CDR1 SGHRS, CDR2 YFSETQ. This CDR3 region has 15 residues. Trimming stripped 0 bases from V and 5 bases from J, with 14 bases between. The DNA of the CDR3 is TGCGCCAGCAGCTTGGGACAGGCCCACGGGGAGACCCAGTACTTC. It is translated as CASSLGQAHGETQYF.

V gene TRBV30 combines with J gene TRBJ2-3; D uncertain. The CDR3 spans 11 residues. Deletions cut 4 bases from V and 5 bases from J, with 7 bases between. CDR1 and CDR2 from the germline V gene are GTSNPN and SVGIG (reference sequence). The chain's CDR3 is CAWNLGDTQYF. The CDR3 coding sequence is TGTGCCTGGAACCTGGGAGATACGCAGTATTTT.

V is TRBV4-1 and J is TRBJ1-5; TRBD1 agrees at 8 bases. Trimming cost V 0 bases and J 3 bases; bases outside gene matches: 7. Germline V CDR1 and CDR2: MGHRA, YSYEKL. The CDR3 is 17 amino acids. The CDR3 protein is CASSQEHRGATNQPQHF. In DNA, the CDR3 is TGCGCCAGCAGCCAAGAACACAGGGGGGCAACCAATCAGCCCCAGCATTTT.